A selection of T cell receptor beta chains follows, all from one sample in a study of identical twins. MiXCR, run by TCRdb on the 5' RACE reads, gives a single entry per CDR3 protein. The sample has 1.5 million to 2 million distinct CDR3 sequences; about 31% are singletons. The sequenced sample was cord blood. These receptors came from a newborn girl in good health. Both conserved end residues are part of each CDR3. A D gene is named only where the DNA matches it firmly. Size values are once, few and many counts, or a class for expanded clones, and some rows have none.

clone_size,d_call,cdr3_length,j_call,v_call,cdr3_aa
NA,NA,11,TRBJ1-2,TRBV20-1,CGSQGSWGYTF
once,NA,18,TRBJ1-1,TRBV6-1,CASLFLSGGEGMNTEAFF
NA,NA,15,TRBJ1-5,TRBV6-1,CASSEAKGDNQPQHF
few,NA,13,TRBJ2-5,TRBV29-1,CSVLVWTTQTQYF
NA,NA,17,TRBJ2-3,TRBV9,CASSSLLGYPPTDTQYF
NA,TRBD1,13,TRBJ2-1,TRBV2,CATSGTGSNEQFF
many,TRBD1,15,TRBJ1-1,TRBV28,CASSSAGTGGTEAFF
few,NA,15,TRBJ2-3,TRBV7-2,CASSLMHSSTDTQYF
few,TRBD1,14,TRBJ1-6,TRBV5-1,CASSDGQGGSPLHF
few,TRBD1,13,TRBJ2-7,TRBV10-3,CATHPGQGYEQYF
NA,NA,14,TRBJ1-2,TRBV19,CASSIAPRAYGYTF
few,NA,11,TRBJ2-1,TRBV6-2/TRBV6-3,CASNRYNEQFF
NA,NA,15,TRBJ2-1,TRBV27,CASSLLARRYNEQFF
NA,NA,12,TRBJ2-1,TRBV29-1,CSVVAAYNEQFF
NA,TRBD1,14,TRBJ1-2,TRBV15,CATSGSRGDNGYTF
few,NA,16,TRBJ2-1,TRBV14,CASSSLRASSYNEQFF
many,NA,13,TRBJ1-2,TRBV24-1,CATSDSGYYGYTF
few,TRBD1,14,TRBJ2-5,TRBV29-1,CSSRTGGVRETQYF
few,NA,15,TRBJ1-5,TRBV12-3/TRBV12-4,CASSSLGVGNQPQHF
few,NA,16,TRBJ2-7,TRBV28,CASRASQGGWSYEQYF
NA,TRBD1,14,NA,TRBV20-1,CSETTGTGRETQYF
many,NA,13,TRBJ2-7,TRBV6-1,CASSELDFYEQYF
NA,TRBD2,15,NA,TRBV18,CASSPPSGSGYEQYF
few,NA,9,TRBJ2-7,TRBV29-1,CSVQDEQYF
NA,NA,14,TRBJ1-3,TRBV20-1,CSARDLRSGNTIYF
NA,TRBD2,16,TRBJ2-3,TRBV20-1,CSARNFGGGITDTQYF
NA,NA,12,TRBJ2-3,TRBV20-1,CSAKQGTDTQSF
NA,NA,13,TRBJ2-3,TRBV12-5,CASGLGPVDTQYF
NA,NA,12,TRBJ2-7,TRBV20-1,CSAPGRGYEQYF
few,NA,14,TRBJ1-1,TRBV7-9,CASSKGHINTEAFF